One TCR beta chain is described in this entry. Its target is unknown. This CDR3 is built from 13 residues. Germline CDR1 and CDR2: LNHDA and SQIVND (reference sequence). Unmatched junction bases numbered 7, after V lost 8 bases and J lost 6 bases. Treatment reported: oral pan-JAK inhibitor, 5-10 mg twice daily. Reverse transcription of extracted RNA yielded cDNA, which provided the sequencing template. This table comes from immunoSEQ multiplex PCR, and its TCRdb copy is limited to in-frame clones, with some not included. The table lists 150,000 to 200,000 clones, under 80% of them singletons. The data were obtained in a study of CD8+ T cells in alopecia areata. Study results and caveats: While tofacitinib was given, many expanded lesional clones persisted in scalp and blood.

The starting material was CD4+ T cells sorted from blood, obtained at roughly week 49, from a patient treated with tofacitinib. V is TRBV19 and J is TRBJ1-2; 9 bases are shared with TRBD1. The receptor's source is a human donor with alopecia areata. This CDR3 reads CASGLRTGDGYTF. CDR3 nucleotide sequence: TGTGCCAGTGGTTTAAGGACAGGGGATGGCTACACCTTC.